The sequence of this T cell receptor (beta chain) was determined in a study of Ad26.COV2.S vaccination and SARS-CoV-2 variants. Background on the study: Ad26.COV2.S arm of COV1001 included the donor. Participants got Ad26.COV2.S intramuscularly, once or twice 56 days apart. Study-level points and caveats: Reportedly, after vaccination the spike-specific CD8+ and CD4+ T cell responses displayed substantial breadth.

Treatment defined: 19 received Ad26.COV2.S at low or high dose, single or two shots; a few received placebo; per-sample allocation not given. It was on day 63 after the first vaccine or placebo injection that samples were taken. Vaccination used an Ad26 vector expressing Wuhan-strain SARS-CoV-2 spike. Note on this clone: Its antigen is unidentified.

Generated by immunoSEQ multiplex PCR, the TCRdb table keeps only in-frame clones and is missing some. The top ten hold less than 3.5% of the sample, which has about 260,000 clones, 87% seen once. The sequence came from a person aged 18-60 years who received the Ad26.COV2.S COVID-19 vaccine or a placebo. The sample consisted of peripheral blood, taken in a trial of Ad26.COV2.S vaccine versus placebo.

CDR3 nucleotide sequence: TGCAGCGTCTCCGTAGCGTACAGCTCCTACAATGAGCAGTTCTTC. It encodes CSVSVAYSSYNEQFF. V is TRBV29-1 and J is TRBJ2-1; tentative D call: TRBD2 (5 bases). CDR1 is SQVTM and CDR2 is ANQGSEA in the germline V gene. V lost 6 bases and J lost 0, with 15 bases in between. The CDR3 loop spans 15 amino acids.